The sequence of this T cell receptor beta chain was determined in a study of CD8 T cells in Susac syndrome. 0.5 to 1 ug RNA was reverse transcribed with random hexamers. MiXCR, applied by TCRdb to the immunoSEQ multiplex PCR reads, yields one record per CDR3 protein. Among around 200,000 distinct CDR3 sequences listed, roughly 96% were seen once. Germline V gives CDR1 SQVTM, CDR2 ANQGSEA. The junction had 3 bases not matched to a gene; V was cut back by 5 bases and J by 2 bases. This CDR3 has 14 amino acids. The V gene is TRBV29-1, the J gene TRBJ2-2; TRBD1 matches 9 bases. The clonotype was recovered from a human donor in good health. The material sequenced was CD4+ T cells from PBMCs. The CDR3, as DNA: TGCAGCGTTCGGGACAGGGATAACACCGGGGAGCTGTTTTTT. Translating it yields CSVRDRDNTGELFF.